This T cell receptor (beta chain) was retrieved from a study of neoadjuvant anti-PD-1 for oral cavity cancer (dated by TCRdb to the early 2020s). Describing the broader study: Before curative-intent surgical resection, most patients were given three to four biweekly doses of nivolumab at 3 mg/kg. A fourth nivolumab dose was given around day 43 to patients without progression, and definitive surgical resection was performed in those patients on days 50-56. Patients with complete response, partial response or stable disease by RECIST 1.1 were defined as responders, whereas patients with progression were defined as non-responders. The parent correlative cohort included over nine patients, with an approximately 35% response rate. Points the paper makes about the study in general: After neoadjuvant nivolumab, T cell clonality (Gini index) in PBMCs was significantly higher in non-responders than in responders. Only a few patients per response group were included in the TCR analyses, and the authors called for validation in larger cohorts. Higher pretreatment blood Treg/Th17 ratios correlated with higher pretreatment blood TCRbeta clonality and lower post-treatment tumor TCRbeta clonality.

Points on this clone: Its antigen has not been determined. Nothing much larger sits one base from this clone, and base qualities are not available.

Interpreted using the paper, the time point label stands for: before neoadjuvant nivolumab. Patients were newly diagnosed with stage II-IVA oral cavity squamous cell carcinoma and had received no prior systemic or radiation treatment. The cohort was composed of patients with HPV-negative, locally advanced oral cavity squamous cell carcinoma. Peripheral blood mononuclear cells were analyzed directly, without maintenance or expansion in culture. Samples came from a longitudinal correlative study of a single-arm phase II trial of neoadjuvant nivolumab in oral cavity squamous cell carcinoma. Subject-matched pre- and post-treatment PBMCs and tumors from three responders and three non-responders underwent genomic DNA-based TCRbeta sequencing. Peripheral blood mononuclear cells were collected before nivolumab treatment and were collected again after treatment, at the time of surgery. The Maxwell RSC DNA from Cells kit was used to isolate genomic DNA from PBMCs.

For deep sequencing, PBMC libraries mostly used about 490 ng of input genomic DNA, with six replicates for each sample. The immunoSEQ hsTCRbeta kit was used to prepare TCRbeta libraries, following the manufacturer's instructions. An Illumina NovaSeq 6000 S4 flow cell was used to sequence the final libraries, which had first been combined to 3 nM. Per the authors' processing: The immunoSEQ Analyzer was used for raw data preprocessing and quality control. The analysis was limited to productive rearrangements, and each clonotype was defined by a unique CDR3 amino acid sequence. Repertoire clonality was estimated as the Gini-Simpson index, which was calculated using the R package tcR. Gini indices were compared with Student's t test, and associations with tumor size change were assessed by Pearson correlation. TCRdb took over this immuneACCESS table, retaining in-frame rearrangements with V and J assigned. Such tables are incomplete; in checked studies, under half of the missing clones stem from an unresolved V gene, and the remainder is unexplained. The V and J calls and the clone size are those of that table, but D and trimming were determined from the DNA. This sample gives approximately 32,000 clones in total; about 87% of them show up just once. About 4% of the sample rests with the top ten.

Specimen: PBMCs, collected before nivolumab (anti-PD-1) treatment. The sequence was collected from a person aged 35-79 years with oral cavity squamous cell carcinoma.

The DNA sequence is TGTGCCAGTAGTATAGATCCGCTAAAGACAGTCCTTCTCACTGAAGCTTTCTTT. Its translation reads: CASSIDPLKTVLLTEAFF. The rearranged segments are TRBV19 and TRBJ1-1; TRBD1 is possibly the D segment (5 matching bases). The CDR3 runs 18 amino acids, cysteine and phenylalanine included. Only the CDR3 DNA stays, 54 bases, in frame from base 1. The germline V gene (reference sequence) specifies LNHDA as CDR1 and SQIVND as CDR2. Trimming removed 0 bases from V and 4 bases from J, leaving 21 bases between the germline ends.